The sample holds a few counts of the clone carrying this T cell receptor (beta chain). MiXCR, applied by TCRdb to the RT-PCR reads, yields one record per CDR3 protein. The sample has about 960,000 distinct CDR3 sequences, roughly 18% seen once. V was clipped by 3 bases and J by 5 bases, with 16 bases between them. The germline CDR1 and CDR2 sequences are SGHAT and FQNNGV. The CDR3 is 15 amino acids. This specimen belongs to a study of patients and donors after allogeneic stem cell transplantation. The source is a human donor who was either an allogeneic HSCT recipient or a stem cell or donor lymphocyte infusion donor (not recorded which). It is not recorded whose cells these are; they may come from a transplant donor. V and J are TRBV11-2 and TRBJ1-2, with D unclear. The material sequenced was blood, either unsorted or a sorted T cell fraction (not recorded which). The CDR3 loop is CASSFGPQKWYGYTF. The CDR3 DNA is TGTGCCAGCAGCTTTGGACCGCAAAAGTGGTATGGCTACACCTTC.